The present TCR beta chain was sequenced within a study of spatial heterogeneity in lung cancer (dated 2019 in TCRdb). Background for the entire study: Beta-chain transcripts were consistently detected in greater numbers than alpha-chain transcripts, which likely reflects a higher abundance of beta-chain transcripts. Nonsynonymous mutation counts, determined by whole-exome sequencing of tumor tissue, were related to features of the TCR repertoire. Both alpha and beta chains were TCR-sequenced in samples taken at surgery, namely 220 tumor regions, 63 to 70 matched nontumor lung samples and a few dozen PBMC samples. In the raw uncorrected reads, each unique combination of TCR and UMI appeared more than ten times on average. In non-small cell lung cancer, the study made a quantitative comparison of TCR alpha and beta repertoires among multiple tumor regions, matched nontumor lung and blood. The study at large found these results: Additional single-cell paired TCR alpha and beta sequencing was considered necessary to confirm, at a functional level, the hypothesis that regional TCRs recognize regional mutations.

The V end loses 8 bases and the J end loses 4 bases, and a stretch of 11 bases separates them. Taken from cysteine to phenylalanine, the CDR3 has 12 residues. The sequence is cut down to CDR3 DNA, 36 bases in frame from base 1. CDR1 and CDR2 were assigned from the germline V gene (reference sequence) as MNHEY and SMNVEV. The library was made by 5' RACE. Sequencing instrument: NextSeq 500. The TCR library protocol attached a unique molecular identifier to each TCR cDNA molecule to allow correction of PCR and sequencing errors. The paper's data handling went like this. Decombinator tools were used for TCR identification, UMI-based error correction and CDR3 extraction. TCRs above a frequency of 2 per 1,000, corresponding to the top 1% of the tumor frequency distribution, were defined as expanded. Rényi diversity was computed with the R vegan package after subsampling each repertoire 100 times to 5,000 TCRs. CDR3 similarity networks were constructed using string-kernel similarity of amino acid triplets, with links drawn between CDR3s whose pairwise similarity was above 0.82. TCRdb reprocessing: public reads trimmed at Q25 with fastp, clones called with MiXCR, in-frame beta chains kept. A single entry per CDR3 protein holds the most common genes and DNA from its merged rows. The V and J calls and clone size are TCRdb's, not the authors'. A total of 4,000 to 6,000 distinct CDR3 sequences appear in this sample, approximately 20% of them only once. The top ten clones comprise 20% of the sample.

This clonotype was counted ten times or more. This receptor's antigen is unknown. The sample holds no much larger clone one base away, and base qualities are not on file. This beta chain represents an off-target read in a library built for alpha chains; its size is of limited meaning. The time point label on this specimen signifies: sample taken at primary tumor resection. TCR sequencing used whole RNA extracted from tumor and nontumor lung tissue, or from cryopreserved PBMC samples, without cell sorting. The donors were 70 or so patients from the lung TRACERx cohort who had early-stage, untreated non-small cell lung cancer. Only patients with enough RNA available from two or more tumor regions were chosen for TCR sequencing. Tumor and adjacent nontumor lung specimens were reviewed by a lung pathologist before selection.

Sequencing was performed on normal lung tissue next to the tumor, taken at surgery. The rearrangement joined TRBV27 to TRBJ2-5, with an unclear D gene assignment. The clonotype was recovered from a male donor with early-stage non-small cell lung cancer. The CDR3 reads as follows: CASRGWAETQYF. The sequenced DNA is TGTGCCAGCCGTGGGTGGGCAGAGACCCAGTACTTC.